This T cell receptor beta chain was sequenced in a study of shared clonotypes between healthy human individuals. With ten immunoSEQ deep assay plates, unsorted PBMC DNA underwent sequencing. The table came from immunoSEQ multiplex PCR; TCRdb's copy has only in-frame clones and leaves some out. The repertoire holds approximately 470,000 clones, with around 73% as singletons. CDR1 and CDR2 from the germline V gene are SGDLS and YYNGEE. The CDR3 contains 16 residues. Trimming pared 0 bases from V and 2 bases from J, leaving 14 bases between. The sequence derives from a woman in her 40s in good health. Some clones in this sample may be carry-over from other donors' samples. This chain connects TRBV9 to TRBJ2-5, with no clear D. The specimen was PBMCs. The DNA of the CDR3 is TGTGCCAGCAGCGTAGGGCCCGACCCCCTTCAAGAGACCCAGTACTTC. Protein product: CASSVGPDPLQETQYF.